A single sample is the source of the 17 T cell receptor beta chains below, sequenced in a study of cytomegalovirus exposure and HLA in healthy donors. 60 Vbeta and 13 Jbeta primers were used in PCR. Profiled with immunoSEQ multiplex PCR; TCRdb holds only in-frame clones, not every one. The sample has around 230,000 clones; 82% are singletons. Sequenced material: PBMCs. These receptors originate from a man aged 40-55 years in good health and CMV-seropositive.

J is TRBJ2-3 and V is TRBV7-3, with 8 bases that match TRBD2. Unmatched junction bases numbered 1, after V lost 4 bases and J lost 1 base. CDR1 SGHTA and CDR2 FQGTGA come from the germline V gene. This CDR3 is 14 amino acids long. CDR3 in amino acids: CASSSGLGTDTQYF. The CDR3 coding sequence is TGTGCCAGCAGCTCGGGACTAGGCACAGATACGCAGTATTTT.

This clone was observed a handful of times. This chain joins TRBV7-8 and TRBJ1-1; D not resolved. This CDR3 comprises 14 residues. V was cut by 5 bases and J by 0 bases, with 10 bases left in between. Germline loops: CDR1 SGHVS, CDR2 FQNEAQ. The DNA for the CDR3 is TGTGCCAGCAGCAGACCCGGGATGAACACTGAAGCTTTCTTT. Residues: CASSRPGMNTEAFF.

CDR3 bases: TGTGCCAGCAGCCTTCAGACAGGGATAAACTACAATGAGCAGTTCTTC. This translates into CASSLQTGINYNEQFF. The rearrangement joins TRBV5-4 to TRBJ2-1; 7 nucleotides agree with TRBD1. V was pared by 4 bases and J by 3 bases, with 10 bases of the junction left unmatched. This CDR3 has 16 amino acids. Germline V gene sequence: CDR1 SGHNT, CDR2 YYREEE (reference sequence).

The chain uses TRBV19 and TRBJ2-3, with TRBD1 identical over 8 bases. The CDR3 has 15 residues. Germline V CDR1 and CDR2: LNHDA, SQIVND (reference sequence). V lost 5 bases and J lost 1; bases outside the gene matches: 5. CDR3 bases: TGTGCCAGTAGTGTTACAGGGGGTGGCACAGATACGCAGTATTTT. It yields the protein CASSVTGGGTDTQYF.

The CDR3 bases are TGTGCTAGTGGTTTCCCCGCGTATGGCTACACCTTC. It codes for CASGFPAYGYTF. The V gene is TRBV12-5, the J gene TRBJ1-2; D gene unclear. Trimming took off 3 bases at V and 5 bases at J, with 7 bases between the two ends. CDR3 size: 12 residues. From germline, CDR1 is LGHNT and CDR2 FRNRAP. Drawing the rest from reference TRBV12-5 and TRBJ1-2, the complete variable domain is DARVTQTPRHKVTEMGQEVTMRCQPILGHNTVFWYRQTMMQGLELLAYFRNRAPLDDSGMPKDRFSAEMPDATLATLKIQPSEPRDSAVYFCASGFPAYGYTFGSGTRLTVV.

CDR3 sequence (DNA): TGTGCCAGCAGTTCCGGGGTCCGGAACGAGCAGTACGTC. It is translated as CASSSGVRNEQYV. The chain employs TRBV6-1 and TRBJ2-7; a possible D gene is TRBD2 (5 bases). There are 13 residues in the CDR3. Per germline, CDR1 MNHNS and CDR2 SASEGT. Trimming removed 5 bases from V and 5 bases from J, with 13 bases in between.

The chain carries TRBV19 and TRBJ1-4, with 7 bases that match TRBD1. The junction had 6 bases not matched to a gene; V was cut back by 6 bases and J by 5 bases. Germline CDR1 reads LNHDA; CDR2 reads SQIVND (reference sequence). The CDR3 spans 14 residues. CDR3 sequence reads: CASSLGGWNEKLFF. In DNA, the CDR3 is TGTGCCAGTAGCCTAGGGGGCTGGAATGAAAAACTGTTTTTT.

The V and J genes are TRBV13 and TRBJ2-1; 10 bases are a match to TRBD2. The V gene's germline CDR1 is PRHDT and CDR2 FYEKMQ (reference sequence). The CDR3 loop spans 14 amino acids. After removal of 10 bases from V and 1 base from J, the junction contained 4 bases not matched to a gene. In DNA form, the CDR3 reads TGTGCCACAGAGCGGGAGGGGTCCTACAATGAGCAGTTCTTC. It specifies CATEREGSYNEQFF.

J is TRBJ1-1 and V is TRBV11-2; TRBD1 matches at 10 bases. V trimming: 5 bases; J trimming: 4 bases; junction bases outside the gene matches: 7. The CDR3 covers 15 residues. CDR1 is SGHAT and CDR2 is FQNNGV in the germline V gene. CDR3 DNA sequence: TGTGCCAGCAGCCCGGACAGGGGGAGGAGCACTGAAGCTTTCTTT. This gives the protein CASSPDRGRSTEAFF.

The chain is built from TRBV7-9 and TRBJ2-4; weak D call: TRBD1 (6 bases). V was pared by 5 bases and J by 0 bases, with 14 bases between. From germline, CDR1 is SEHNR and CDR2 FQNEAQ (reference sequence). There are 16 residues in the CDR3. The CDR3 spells CASSQTGQIAKNIQYF. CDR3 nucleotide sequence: TGTGCCAGCAGCCAAACAGGGCAAATAGCCAAAAACATTCAGTACTTC.

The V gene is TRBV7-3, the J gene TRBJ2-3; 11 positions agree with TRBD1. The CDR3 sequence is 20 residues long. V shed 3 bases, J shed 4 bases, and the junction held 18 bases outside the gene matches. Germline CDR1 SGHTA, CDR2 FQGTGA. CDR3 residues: CASSFFGQGAIAGVPDTQYF. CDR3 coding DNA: TGTGCCAGCAGCTTCTTCGGACAGGGGGCTATAGCGGGAGTACCAGATACGCAGTATTTT.

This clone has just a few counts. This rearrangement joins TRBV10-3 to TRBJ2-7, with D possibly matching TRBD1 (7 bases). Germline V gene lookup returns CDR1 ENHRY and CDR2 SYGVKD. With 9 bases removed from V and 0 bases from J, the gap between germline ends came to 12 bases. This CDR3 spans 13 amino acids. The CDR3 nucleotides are TGTGCCATTGCGCGGGACAGCTCCTACGAGCAGTACGTC. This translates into CAIARDSSYEQYV.

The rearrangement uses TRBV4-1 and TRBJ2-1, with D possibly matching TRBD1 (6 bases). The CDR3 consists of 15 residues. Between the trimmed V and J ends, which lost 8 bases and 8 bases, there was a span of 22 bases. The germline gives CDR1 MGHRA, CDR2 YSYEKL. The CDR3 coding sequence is TGCGCCAGCCGCGAATTGAGGGGGATACAACATGAGCAGTTCTTC. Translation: CASRELRGIQHEQFF.

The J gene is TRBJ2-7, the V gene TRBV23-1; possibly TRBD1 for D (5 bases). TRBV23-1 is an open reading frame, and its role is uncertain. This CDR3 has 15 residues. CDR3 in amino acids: CALSRQSPSRYEQYV. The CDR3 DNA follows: TGCGCTTTGTCTAGACAGAGCCCATCTCGATACGAGCAGTACGTC.

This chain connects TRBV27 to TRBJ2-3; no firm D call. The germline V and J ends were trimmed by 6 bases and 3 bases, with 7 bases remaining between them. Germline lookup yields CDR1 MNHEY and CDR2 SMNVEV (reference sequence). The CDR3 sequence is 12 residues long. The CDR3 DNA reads TGTGCCAGCAGAACAGAGACAGATACGCAGTATTTT. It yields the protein CASRTETDTQYF.

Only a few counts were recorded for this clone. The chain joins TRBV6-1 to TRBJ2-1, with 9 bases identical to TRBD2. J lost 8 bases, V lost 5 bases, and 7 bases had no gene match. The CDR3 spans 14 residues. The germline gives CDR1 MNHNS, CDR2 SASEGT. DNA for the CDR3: TGTGCCAGCAGTAGGCTAGCGGGACGCTATGAGCAGTTCTTC. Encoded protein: CASSRLAGRYEQFF.

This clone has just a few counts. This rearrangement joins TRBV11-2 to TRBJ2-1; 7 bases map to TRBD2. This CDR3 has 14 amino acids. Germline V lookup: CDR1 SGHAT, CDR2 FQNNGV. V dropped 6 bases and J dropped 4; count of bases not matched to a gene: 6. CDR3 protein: CASRGLAEYNEQFF. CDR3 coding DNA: TGTGCCAGCAGAGGGCTAGCGGAGTACAATGAGCAGTTCTTC.